Listed below are T cell receptor beta chains from one sample, sequenced in a study of OX40 agonist ivuxolimab in advanced cancers. The repertoire was sequenced with immunoSEQ multiplex PCR; TCRdb's copy has only in-frame clones and lacks some. The top ten clones hold roughly 10% of a sample with around 72,000 clones, 89% of them seen once. Sequences were derived from CD4+ or CD8+ T cells sorted from blood, sampled in a trial of the OX40 agonist ivuxolimab. The receptors stem from an adult with an advanced solid tumor such as melanoma, head and neck, liver or kidney cancer. CDR3s include the opening cysteine and the closing phenylalanine or tryptophan. Fields, in order: V gene, J gene, clone size, D gene, CDR3 DNA, CDR3 protein. A D gene is named only where the DNA matches it firmly. Only part of the rows carry a size: once, few, many, or a class if the clone is expanded.

>TRBV5-1|TRBJ2-5|-|-
TGCGCCAGCAGCTCCCAAGGGGGGGAGACCCAGTACTTC
CASSSQGGETQYF
>TRBV2|TRBJ1-4|-|-
TGTGCCAGCAGTCTGGACAGAACTAATGAAAAACTGTTTTTT
CASSLDRTNEKLFF
>TRBV7-3|TRBJ2-5|-|-
TGTGCCAGCAGCTTCGACCGACAAGAGACCCAGTACTTC
CASSFDRQETQYF
>TRBV7-2|TRBJ2-2|-|-
TGTGCCAGCAGCCGGGTTGGTGGCGGGGAGCTGTTTTTT
CASSRVGGGELFF
>TRBV15|TRBJ2-7|-|TRBD2
TGTGCCACTGTTCCAAAGCGGGGGGGACTCTACGAGCAGTACTTC
CATVPKRGGLYEQYF
>TRBV19|TRBJ1-2|-|-
TGTGCCAGTAGGGATAACTATGGCTACACCTTC
CASRDNYGYTF
>TRBV18|TRBJ1-2|-|-
TGTGCCAGCTCACCATCGGGGGTGACCCTCGATGGCTACACCTTC
CASSPSGVTLDGYTF
>TRBV28|TRBJ1-3|-|TRBD1
TGTGCCAGCAGCTCGCCGGGACAGGGGGCAGTTACTGGAAACACCATATATTTT
CASSSPGQGAVTGNTIYF
>TRBV19|TRBJ1-5|-|-
TGTGCCAGTAGTACCGAGGAATATAGCAATCAGCCCCAGCATTTT
CASSTEEYSNQPQHF
>TRBV5-6|TRBJ1-5|-|-
TGTGCCAGCAGCCTAACCGGGACTCCAAAGCAGCCCCAGCATTTT
CASSLTGTPKQPQHF
>TRBV9|TRBJ2-2|-|-
TGTGCCAGCAGCCCTAGAGCCGGGGAGCTGTTTTTT
CASSPRAGELFF
>TRBV11-3|TRBJ2-3|-|-
TGTGCCAGCAGCAAGGCGACTCGCACAGATACGCAGTATTTT
CASSKATRTDTQYF
>TRBV7-6|TRBJ2-1|-|-
TGTGCCAGCGCAGCCCTAAGACAGGTCAATGAGCAGTTCTTC
CASAALRQVNEQFF
>TRBV19|TRBJ2-6|-|-
TGTGCCAGTAAGGTCGGGATCTCTGGGGCCAACGTCCTGACTTTC
CASKVGISGANVLTF
>TRBV18|TRBJ2-2|few|-
TGTGCCAGCTCAAGAACTAGAAGCGGATTGGCCAAAACCGGGGAGCTGTTTTTT
CASSRTRSGLAKTGELFF
>TRBV6-5|TRBJ2-7|few|-
TGTGCCAGCAGGGGCGGCTCAACCTACGAGCAGTACTTC
CASRGGSTYEQYF
>TRBV9|TRBJ2-1|-|-
TGTGCCAGCAGCGTAGCCCTCTTTGGCTACAATGAGCAGTTCTTC
CASSVALFGYNEQFF
>TRBV27|TRBJ1-2|few|TRBD1
TGTGCCAGCAGCCCGGGACAGGGTGTCGGCTACACCTTC
CASSPGQGVGYTF
>TRBV13|TRBJ1-1|-|-
TGTGCCAGCCAAAGGGCAGGGGTCTTTTATCCGAACACTGAAGCTTTCTTT
CASQRAGVFYPNTEAFF
>TRBV28|TRBJ1-2|-|-
TGTGCCAGCATAGGGGGGGGACTATCAAACTATGGCTACACCTTC
CASIGGGLSNYGYTF
>TRBV2|TRBJ2-7|-|-
TGTGCCAGCAGTTACACAGACTCCTACGAGCAGTACTTC
CASSYTDSYEQYF
>TRBV9|TRBJ2-5|-|TRBD2
TGTGCCAGCAGCGTAGGGAGCGGGAGTGTTGGTCGGGAGACCCAGTACTTC
CASSVGSGSVGRETQYF
>TRBV2|TRBJ1-2|-|-
TGTGCCAGCAGTGGCTTCAGGGCCAACTATGGCTACACCTTC
CASSGFRANYGYTF
>TRBV6-1|TRBJ1-6|once|-
TGTGCCAGCAGTGAAATGGTGGGACGGGATAATTCACCCCTCCACTTT
CASSEMVGRDNSPLHF
>TRBV9|TRBJ2-3|-|TRBD2
TGTGCCAGCAGCGTGGGTCTAGCGGGGCCAGATACGCAGTATTTT
CASSVGLAGPDTQYF
>TRBV2|TRBJ2-1|-|TRBD2
TGTGCCAGCAGGGTCGGCGGGGGGGTGAATGAGCAGTTCTTC
CASRVGGGVNEQFF
>TRBV2|TRBJ1-2|-|-
TGTGCCAGCAGAGGACCTCTCTATGGCTACACCTTC
CASRGPLYGYTF
>TRBV18|TRBJ1-1|-|-
TGTGCCAGCTCCCCAGGATTACTCGGGAACACTGAAGCTTTCTTT
CASSPGLLGNTEAFF
>TRBV15|TRBJ2-7|-|-
TGTGCCACCAGATTGGGGATTCAAAACGAGCAGTACTTC
CATRLGIQNEQYF
>TRBV7-9|TRBJ1-5|once|-
TGTGCCACCTCCGAGGCTGCGGGCAATCAGCCCCAGCATTTT
CATSEAAGNQPQHF
>TRBV4-2|TRBJ2-2|-|-
TGTGCCAGCAGCCAAGTGGGTGGGGAGCTGTTTTTT
CASSQVGGELFF
>TRBV29-1|TRBJ1-2|-|TRBD1
TGCAGCGTATCCGGGACAGGGGGCTCCTATGGCTACACCTTC
CSVSGTGGSYGYTF
>TRBV12-1|TRBJ2-3|few|-
TGTGCCAGCAGCATCCGGGGGAGGCAGTATTTT
CASSIRGRQYF
>TRBV18|TRBJ2-1|-|-
TGTGCCAGCTCCCGGGCACAGGGCACCTACAATGAGCAGTTCTTC
CASSRAQGTYNEQFF
>TRBV7-3|TRBJ2-3|-|-
TGTGCCAGCAGCTTCGGCGGGCGCACAGATACGCAGTATTTT
CASSFGGRTDTQYF
>TRBV28|TRBJ1-4|-|TRBD1
TGTGCCAGCAGTTCCCCCGGGACAGTTAATGAAAAACTGTTTTTT
CASSSPGTVNEKLFF
>TRBV6-5|TRBJ1-3|-|-
TGTGCCAGCAGTTACTCACGAACGGGAAACACCATATATTTT
CASSYSRTGNTIYF